This TCR beta chain was sequenced for a study of blood T cell repertoires in COVID-19. Overall study context: Nucleic acid was either cDNA or gDNA, and it came from T cells, B-cell-depleted T cells, or PBMCs.

Authors' analysis steps: Estimation of nucleated cell counts relied on the amplification of reference gene primers. Produced via immunoSEQ multiplex PCR; TCRdb's table is partial and in-frame only. The V and J calls and clone size were taken over from that table, and D and trimming were inferred from the DNA. This sample has 250,000 to 350,000 clones; around 85% occur once, and the top ten carry about 2.5%. V lost 4 bases to trimming and J lost 10 bases; unmatched junction nucleotides: 7. Looked up from germline, CDR1 is LNHDA and CDR2 is SQIVND (reference sequence). This CDR3 is built from 14 residues. The cohort comprised adults aged 18 to 89 years residing in about two dozen US areas. Recovered participants had two consecutive negative NP/OP PCR tests, healthcare professional clearance, or symptom resolution.

Material for sequencing was PBMCs or T cells enriched from blood (not recorded which). This receptor was identified in a woman in her fifties or sixties who had recovered from COVID-19. The chain couples TRBV19 to TRBJ1-6, with 7 bases lining up with TRBD1. CDR3 coding DNA: TGTGCCAGTAGTACGACAGGGAGAGGATCACCCCTCCACTTT. Translation gives CASSTTGRGSPLHF.